This is a list of T cell receptor beta chains from one sample in a study of shared clonotypes between healthy human individuals. Measured with immunoSEQ multiplex PCR; TCRdb has only the in-frame clones, and not every one. The sample shows about 1.1 million clones, roughly 77% of them seen only once. The sequencing input was memory CD4+ T cells from PBMCs. The receptors come from a man aged 18 to 30 in good health. Some clones in this sample may be carry-over from other donors' samples. Both conserved end residues are trimmed from each CDR3. The order of the fields is J gene, D gene, V gene, CDR3 length, CDR3 protein. The D gene is left open where the match is weak.

J: TRBJ2-7
D: NA
V: TRBV6-5
length: 13
CDR3: ASSRKVRQHYEQY

J: TRBJ2-7
D: NA
V: TRBV2
length: 13
CDR3: ASSGAAGMTYEQY

J: TRBJ2-5
D: NA
V: TRBV11-3
length: 13
CDR3: ASSSREGGEETQY

J: TRBJ1-2
D: TRBD1
V: TRBV7-8
length: 12
CDR3: ASSSPGQGSGYT

J: TRBJ1-2
D: TRBD1
V: TRBV5-6
length: 11
CDR3: ASSAGQGRSYT

J: TRBJ1-1
D: NA
V: TRBV11-2
length: 14
CDR3: ASSLGRQGLNTEAF

J: TRBJ2-2
D: TRBD2
V: TRBV28
length: 14
CDR3: ASSLGLAGGSGELF

J: TRBJ1-5
D: NA
V: TRBV9
length: 13
CDR3: ASSVGKGPNQPQH

J: TRBJ1-2
D: TRBD1
V: TRBV9
length: 11
CDR3: ASAKTGVDGYT

J: TRBJ1-4
D: NA
V: TRBV30
length: 11
CDR3: AFQGVFSEKLF

J: TRBJ2-1
D: TRBD2
V: TRBV5-5
length: 17
CDR3: ASSRRTSGSLSSYNEQF

J: TRBJ2-1
D: TRBD2
V: TRBV4-1
length: 14
CDR3: ASSHPSSGRLVEQF

J: TRBJ2-5
D: NA
V: TRBV6-1
length: 14
CDR3: ASSVDPGPGRETQY

J: TRBJ1-3
D: TRBD1
V: TRBV28
length: 12
CDR3: ASRRDRGRNTIY

J: TRBJ1-2
D: NA
V: TRBV28
length: 13
CDR3: ASSGGKALSYGYT

J: TRBJ1-6
D: NA
V: TRBV6-5
length: 13
CDR3: ASSYSKGSNSPLH